This T cell receptor (beta chain) appears in the sequencing data of a study of cytomegalovirus exposure and HLA in healthy donors. General observations from the study: Cytomegalovirus status was reportedly diagnosed by the classifier with high specificity and sensitivity. DRB1 showed the most TCR associations and HLA-C the fewest in a later analysis, as rates varied by HLA locus. It was approximately 170 TCR beta chains that were listed as cytomegalovirus-associated. Based on reports, TCR beta sequences accurately predicted HLA-A and HLA-B alleles for most subjects.

Amplification used 60 Vbeta primers and 13 Jbeta primers. Some clones are missing from TCRdb's copy, which holds only in-frame ones; the method was immunoSEQ multiplex PCR. The table lists some 180,000 clones, 81% of them singletons. Regarding this clone: Its target is not known.

Sequencing was carried out using PBMCs. This TCR was sampled from a man aged 35 to 55 in good health and CMV-seropositive.

CDR3 sequence (DNA): TGTGCCAGCAACCGACTAGCGGGGGTAGCAGAGACCCAGTACTTC. This sequence encodes CASNRLAGVAETQYF. The V and J genes are TRBV6-5 and TRBJ2-5; 12 bases fit TRBD2. This CDR3 has 15 amino acids. Germline CDR1 MNHEY, CDR2 SVGAGI. Trimming at V came to 7 bases and at J to 4 bases, leaving 7 bases not matched to a gene.